This T cell receptor (beta chain) was recovered during a study of Graves' ophthalmopathy and Graves' hyperthyroidism. TCR beta CDR3 regions were amplified from RNA transcripts. The workflow started with a first-round RT-PCR run with HTBI primers and then moved on to a second-round multiplex PCR. TCRdb processed the multiplex PCR reads anew with MiXCR; each CDR3 protein has one entry. Here the sample spans 300,000 to 400,000 distinct CDR3 sequences, roughly a sixth being singletons. The ends were cut back, 8 bases at V and 4 bases at J, with 12 bases in the middle. Germline CDR1 and CDR2: SGHTA and FQGNSA. The CDR3 length is 12 residues. This clonotype was observed at least ten times.

Sequenced sample: peripheral blood. V usage is TRBV7-2 and J usage is TRBJ2-7; D is ambiguous. This TCR derives from an adult man with Graves' ophthalmopathy. The CDR3 here is CASRRNRYEQYF. In nucleotides, the CDR3 is TGTGCCAGCCGACGAAATAGGTACGAGCAGTACTTC.